Each of the 26 T cell receptor beta chains below was sequenced from the same sample in a study of identifying expanded T cells in peripheral blood. This table comes from immunoSEQ multiplex PCR, and its TCRdb copy is limited to in-frame clones, with some not included. This table holds 85,000 to 120,000 clones, approximately 90% found once. Input material: blood. These receptors originate from a person aged 18 to 69 in good health.

The chain employs TRBV2 and TRBJ2-1, with 9 bases lining up with TRBD1. From germline, CDR1 is SNHLY and CDR2 FYNNEI. The CDR3 consists of 13 residues. The V and J ends lost 9 bases and 7 bases, in that order; junction bases with no gene match: 7. CDR3 sequence: CASTGQGVNEQFF. DNA of the CDR3: TGTGCCAGTACGGGACAGGGTGTAAATGAGCAGTTCTTC.

The CDR3 spells CASSLGQGSFRPQHF. For the CDR3, the DNA is TGTGCCAGCAGCTTAGGGCAGGGGAGTTTCCGGCCCCAGCATTTT. The chain is built from TRBV7-8 and TRBJ1-5, with TRBD1 as a possible D gene (6 bases). CDR3 length: 15 residues. Trimming removed 1 base at V and 9 bases at J, with 16 bases between. Looked up from germline, CDR1 is SGHVS and CDR2 is FQNEAQ.

V usage is TRBV7-3 and J usage is TRBJ2-2; 14 bases are a match to TRBD2. The CDR3 has 18 residues. CDR1 is SGHTA and CDR2 is FQGTGA in the germline V gene. Germline trimming cut 5 bases from V and 4 bases from J; bases unmatched to any gene: 9. Here the CDR3 DNA reads TGTGCCAGCAGCGGCCAGACTAGCGGGGGGGCTGGCACCGGGGAGCTGTTTTTT. It translates to CASSGQTSGGAGTGELFF.

The CDR3 spells CASSLDRQETQYF. DNA of the CDR3: TGTGCCAGCAGCTTAGACAGACAAGAGACCCAGTACTTC. The rearrangement joins TRBV7-6 to TRBJ2-5, with no clear D. Germline V gene lookup returns CDR1 SGHVS and CDR2 FNYEAQ. Trimming took off 1 base at V and 2 bases at J, with 5 bases between the two ends. The CDR3 sequence is 13 residues long.

This chain joins TRBV9 and TRBJ2-3; 12 positions match TRBD2. The V gene end was trimmed by 4 bases and the J gene end by 5 bases; junction bases not matched to a gene: 8. CDR1 is SGDLS and CDR2 is YYNGEE in the germline V gene. The CDR3 covers 16 residues. The CDR3 DNA reads as TGTGCCAGCAGCACCCGACTAGCGGGAGTTAAAGATACGCAGTATTTT. Amino acids: CASSTRLAGVKDTQYF.

The chain carries TRBV6-1 and TRBJ1-4; the match to TRBD1 covers 7 bases. Looked up from germline, CDR1 is MNHNS and CDR2 is SASEGT. The CDR3 totals 15 residues. J gave up 2 bases and V 8 bases, and 8 bases lay outside the gene matches. The CDR3 DNA follows: TGTGCCAGCTCCAGTTCGGGACAGACTAATGAAAAACTGTTTTTT. It is translated as CASSSSGQTNEKLFF.

This chain connects TRBV27 to TRBJ1-1; 9 bases align to TRBD1. CDR3 length: 15 residues. V gave up 5 bases and J gave up 6 bases; unmatched junction bases: 10. Germline V CDR1 and CDR2: MNHEY, SMNVEV (reference sequence). CDR3 region: CASSGRRDRESEAFF. The CDR3 bases are TGTGCCAGCAGTGGCCGACGGGACAGGGAATCTGAAGCTTTCTTT.

Concerning this clone: A read error may be the cause here, since a much bigger clone is one base away. V is TRBV2 and J is TRBJ2-3; D not resolved. Deletions cut 5 bases from V and 2 bases from J, with 2 bases between. Germline CDR1 reads SNHLY; CDR2 reads FYNNEI. The CDR3 has 11 amino acids. CDR3 region: CASSTTDTQYF. CDR3 sequence (DNA): TGTGCCAGCAGTACCACAGATACGCAGTATTTT.

This clone was recorded only once. The V and J genes are TRBV2 and TRBJ1-1; D is ambiguous. V was trimmed by 0 bases and J by 4 bases, leaving 6 bases between them. Germline CDR1 SNHLY, CDR2 FYNNEI. CDR3 size: 13 residues. The CDR3 DNA is TGTGCCAGCAGTGAAGCGCCGGTCACTGAAGCTTTCTTT. This sequence encodes CASSEAPVTEAFF.

The chain employs TRBV6-6 and TRBJ1-2, with D tentatively TRBD1 (5 bases). Between the trimmed V and J ends, which lost 6 bases and 3 bases, there was a span of 11 bases. The germline CDR1 and CDR2 sequences are MNHNY and SVGAGI (reference sequence). The CDR3 contains 13 residues. As DNA, the CDR3 is TGTGCCAGCAGGGGGGTCATGGACTATGGCTACACCTTC. Translated, it gives CASRGVMDYGYTF.

The chain recombines TRBV18 with TRBJ2-7, with 9 nucleotides matching TRBD1. V trimming: 6 bases; J trimming: 3 bases; junction bases outside the gene matches: 9. Germline values: CDR1 KGHSH, CDR2 LQKENI. This CDR3 is built from 15 residues. CDR3 in amino acids: CASSPPGTGIYEQYF. The CDR3 nucleotides are TGTGCCAGCTCCCCCCCCGGGACAGGGATCTACGAGCAGTACTTC.

The chain carries TRBV2 and TRBJ2-5; 11 bases agree with TRBD1. The V segment lost 6 bases and the J segment 4 bases; nucleotides outside the gene matches: 1. CDR3 length equals 13 residues. Germline loops: CDR1 SNHLY, CDR2 FYNNEI. CDR3 in DNA: TGTGCCAGCAGGGGACAGGGGGTAGAGACCCAGTACTTC. Its protein product is CASRGQGVETQYF.

This chain joins TRBV19 and TRBJ1-4, with D possibly TRBD1 on 5 matching bases. From germline, CDR1 is LNHDA and CDR2 SQIVND (reference sequence). V was shortened by 1 base and J by 0 bases, with 12 bases between the two germline ends. The CDR3 has 17 residues. CDR3 in DNA: TGTGCCAGTAGTATAGTCGTACAGGCCGCAACTAATGAAAAACTGTTTTTT. Amino acids: CASSIVVQAATNEKLFF.

This sequence joins TRBV29-1 and TRBJ1-2; TRBD1 matches at 8 bases. V gave up 7 bases and J gave up 2 bases; unmatched junction bases: 3. The CDR3 is 12 residues long. Per germline, CDR1 SQVTM and CDR2 ANQGSEA. The CDR3 loop is CSGGDRNYGYTF. The CDR3 DNA sequence: TGCAGCGGGGGGGACAGGAACTATGGCTACACCTTC.

This chain joins TRBV9 and TRBJ2-3; perhaps TRBD1 as D (6 bases). Germline V gene lookup returns CDR1 SGDLS and CDR2 YYNGEE. This CDR3 contains 15 residues. V was shortened by 3 bases and J by 4 bases, with 15 bases between the two germline ends. The CDR3 spells CASSARRDTSDTQYF. The DNA of the CDR3 is TGTGCCAGCAGCGCCCGACGGGACACTTCAGATACGCAGTATTTT.

The chain couples TRBV4-1 to TRBJ2-2; TRBD2 matches at 8 bases. Germline CDR1 is MGHRA and CDR2 is YSYEKL. The length of the CDR3 is 15 residues. J was trimmed by 3 bases and V by 3 bases; bases with no gene match: 3. The CDR3 DNA follows: TGCGCCAGCAGCCATCGGACTAGCCACACCGGGGAGCTGTTTTTT. It is translated as CASSHRTSHTGELFF.

The chain links TRBV28 to TRBJ1-5, with 8 bases matching TRBD1. Looked up from germline, CDR1 is MDHEN and CDR2 is SYDVKM. This CDR3 has 16 residues. With 4 bases clipped from V and 6 bases from J, the junction kept 11 bases outside the gene matches. CDR3 in DNA: TGTGCCAGCAGTTCCGCGGAATCCAGGGGGCTTCAGCCCCAGCATTTT. Its translation is CASSSAESRGLQPQHF.

This rearrangement joins TRBV10-3 to TRBJ1-4; D gene ambiguous. Germline V gene sequence: CDR1 ENHRY, CDR2 SYGVKD. V was cut by 0 bases and J by 8 bases, with 10 bases left in between. This CDR3 has 14 amino acids. This CDR3 reads CAISESLRGEKLFF. CDR3 DNA sequence: TGTGCCATCAGTGAGTCTCTCAGAGGAGAAAAACTGTTTTTT.

This clone was seen only once. This sequence joins TRBV4-1 and TRBJ2-7; 7 bases are shared with TRBD1. The CDR3 loop spans 14 amino acids. Germline V CDR1 and CDR2: MGHRA, YSYEKL. The ends lost 1 base at V and 2 bases at J; junction bases unmatched: 2. The DNA for the CDR3 is TGCGCCAGCAGCCAAGTACAGGGGCCCTACGAGCAGTACTTC. Translated: CASSQVQGPYEQYF.

This chain connects TRBV21-1 to TRBJ2-3; the D call of TRBD2 is as the table states it, not checked on the DNA. TRBV21-1 is deemed a pseudogene. The CDR3 loop spans 16 amino acids. CDR3 sequence (DNA): TGTGCCAGCAGTCCGAGGACTAGCGAATACACAGATACGCAGTATTTT. Its protein product is CASSPRTSEYTDTQYF.

This clone was recorded only once. V gene TRBV28 combines with J gene TRBJ2-3, with D possibly matching TRBD1 (6 bases). Trimming left V 3 bases short and J 3 bases short, with 10 bases between. Germline CDR1 is MDHEN and CDR2 is SYDVKM. The CDR3 loop spans 14 amino acids. The DNA of the CDR3 is TGTGCCAGCAGTTTTGGGGGCGGAACAGATACGCAGTATTTT. Protein sequence: CASSFGGGTDTQYF.

V gene TRBV19 combines with J gene TRBJ1-1, with D perhaps matching TRBD1 (5 bases). Germline CDR1 reads LNHDA; CDR2 reads SQIVND (reference sequence). This CDR3 spans 13 amino acids. V was trimmed by 7 bases and J by 3 bases, leaving 12 bases between them. The CDR3: CASNTRGDTEAFF. In DNA form, the CDR3 reads TGTGCCAGTAACACACGGGGGGACACTGAAGCTTTCTTT.

The genes are TRBV14 and TRBJ2-7; tentative D call: TRBD2 (6 bases). Trimming removed 2 bases from V and 2 bases from J, with 13 bases in between. The CDR3 sequence is 15 residues long. The V gene's germline CDR1 is SGHDN and CDR2 FVKESK. The CDR3 here is CASSQLGSGAYEQYF. The CDR3 region has the DNA TGTGCCAGCAGCCAACTCGGGAGCGGAGCCTACGAGCAGTACTTC.

The chain links TRBV4-2 to TRBJ2-4, with 10 bases that match TRBD2. CDR1 and CDR2 (germline): LGHNA, YNFKEQ. This CDR3 contains 16 residues. J lost 8 bases, V lost 0 bases, and 7 bases had no gene match. The CDR3 DNA reads as TGTGCCAGCAGCCAAGAGCCTAGCGGGGGTTTGGACATTCAGTACTTC. Amino acids: CASSQEPSGGLDIQYF.

The chain employs TRBV29-1 and TRBJ1-1; the D gene is possibly TRBD1 (6 bases). This CDR3 has 11 amino acids. In germline, CDR1 is SQVTM, CDR2 ANQGSEA. V lost 7 bases and J lost 7, with 13 bases in between. The chain's CDR3 is CSGGETGEAFF. The CDR3 nucleotides are TGCAGCGGTGGGGAGACAGGTGAAGCTTTCTTT.

The rearrangement uses TRBV27 and TRBJ1-2; D call uncertain. The germline gives CDR1 MNHEY, CDR2 SMNVEV (reference sequence). This CDR3 has 15 amino acids. V was shortened by 4 bases and J by 5 bases, with 17 bases between the two germline ends. CDR3 bases: TGTGCCAGCAGTTCCTCTACCAATTTGGGGTATGGCTACACCTTC. It codes for CASSSSTNLGYGYTF.